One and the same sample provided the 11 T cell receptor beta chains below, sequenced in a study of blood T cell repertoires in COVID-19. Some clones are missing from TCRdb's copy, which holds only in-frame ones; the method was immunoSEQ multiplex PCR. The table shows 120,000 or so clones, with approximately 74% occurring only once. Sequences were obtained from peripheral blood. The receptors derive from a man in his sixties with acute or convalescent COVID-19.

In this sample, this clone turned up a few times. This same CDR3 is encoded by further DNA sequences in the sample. The chain's CDR3 is CASSPRRDSYEQYF. The CDR3 DNA sequence: TGTGCCAGCTCACCTCGGCGGGACTCCTACGAGCAGTACTTC. The rearrangement joins TRBV18 to TRBJ2-7; D is possibly TRBD2 (6 bases). V lost 3 bases and J 0 bases, leaving 9 bases between the germline ends. Germline V CDR1 and CDR2: KGHSH, LQKENI. The CDR3 length is 14 residues.

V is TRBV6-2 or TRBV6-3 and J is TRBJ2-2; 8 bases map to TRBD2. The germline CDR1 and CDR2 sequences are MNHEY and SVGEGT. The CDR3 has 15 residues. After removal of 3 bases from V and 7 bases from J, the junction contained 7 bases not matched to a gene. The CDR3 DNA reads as TGTGCCAGCAGTTATGCGACTAGCGATGACGGGGAGCTGTTTTTT. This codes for CASSYATSDDGELFF.

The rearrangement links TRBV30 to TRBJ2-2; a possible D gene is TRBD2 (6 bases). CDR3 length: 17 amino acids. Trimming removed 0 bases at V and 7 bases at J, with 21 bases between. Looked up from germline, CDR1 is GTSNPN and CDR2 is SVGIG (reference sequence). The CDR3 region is CAWSVLSFRGSSGELFF. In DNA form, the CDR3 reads TGTGCCTGGAGTGTACTATCTTTTCGGGGGTCTAGCGGGGAGCTGTTTTTT. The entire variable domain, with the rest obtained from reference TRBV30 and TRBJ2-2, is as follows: SQTIHQWPATLVQPVGSPLSLECTVEGTSNPNLYWYRQAAGRGLQLLFYSVGIGQISSEVPQNLSASRPQDRQFILSSKKLLLSDSGFYLCAWSVLSFRGSSGELFFGEGSRLTVL.

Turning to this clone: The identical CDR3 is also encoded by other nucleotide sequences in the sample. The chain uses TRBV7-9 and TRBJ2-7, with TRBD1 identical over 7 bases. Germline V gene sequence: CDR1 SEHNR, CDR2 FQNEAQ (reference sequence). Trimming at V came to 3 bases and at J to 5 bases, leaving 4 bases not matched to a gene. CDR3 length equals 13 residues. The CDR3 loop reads CASSLRGGDEQYF. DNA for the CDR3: TGTGCCAGCAGCTTGAGAGGGGGCGACGAGCAGTACTTC.

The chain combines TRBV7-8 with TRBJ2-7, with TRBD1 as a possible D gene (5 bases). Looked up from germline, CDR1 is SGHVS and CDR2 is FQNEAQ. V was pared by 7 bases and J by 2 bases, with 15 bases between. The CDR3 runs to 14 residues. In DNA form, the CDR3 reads TGTGCCAGCACCCGCGATCAGGGTGCCTACGAGCAGTACTTC. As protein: CASTRDQGAYEQYF.

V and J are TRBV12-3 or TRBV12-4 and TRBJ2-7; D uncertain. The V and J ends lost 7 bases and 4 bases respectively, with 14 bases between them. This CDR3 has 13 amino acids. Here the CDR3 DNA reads TGTGCCAGCACCCTTTTGGCCGGGTACGAGCAGTACTTC. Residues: CASTLLAGYEQYF.

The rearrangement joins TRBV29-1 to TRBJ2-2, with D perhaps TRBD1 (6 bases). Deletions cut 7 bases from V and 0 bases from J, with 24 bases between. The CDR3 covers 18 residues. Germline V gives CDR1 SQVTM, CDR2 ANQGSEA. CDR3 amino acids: CSAPGHISIYANTGELFF. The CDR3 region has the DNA TGCAGCGCCCCGGGACACATTTCGATATACGCGAACACCGGGGAGCTGTTTTTT.

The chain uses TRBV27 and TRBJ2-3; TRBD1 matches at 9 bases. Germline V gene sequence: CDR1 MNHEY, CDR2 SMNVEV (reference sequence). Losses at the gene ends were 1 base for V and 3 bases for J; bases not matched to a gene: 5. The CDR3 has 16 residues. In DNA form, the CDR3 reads TGTGCCAGCAGTTTATGGGACAGGGAGCTGACAGATACGCAGTATTTT. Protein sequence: CASSLWDRELTDTQYF.

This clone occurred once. The DNA of the CDR3 is TGTGCCAGCAGCTTAGAGAACCTAGCGGTCCACGAGCAGTACTTC. Amino acids: CASSLENLAVHEQYF. The V and J genes are TRBV11-2 and TRBJ2-7; 7 nucleotides match TRBD2. J was trimmed by 5 bases and V by 0 bases; bases with no gene match: 7. The CDR3 is 15 amino acids. Germline V gives CDR1 SGHAT, CDR2 FQNNGV. The full variable domain, rest sourced from reference TRBV11-2 and TRBJ2-7, is EAGVAQSPRYKIIEKRQSVAFWCNPISGHATLYWYQQILGQGPKLLIQFQNNGVVDDSQLPKDRFSAERLKGVDSTLKIQPAKLEDSAVYLCASSLENLAVHEQYFGPGTRLTVT.

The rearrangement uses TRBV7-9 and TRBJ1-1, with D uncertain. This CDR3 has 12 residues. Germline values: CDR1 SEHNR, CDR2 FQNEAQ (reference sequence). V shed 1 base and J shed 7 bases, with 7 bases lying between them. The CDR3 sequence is CASSLVEGEAFF. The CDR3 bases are TGTGCCAGCAGCTTAGTTGAGGGTGAAGCTTTCTTT. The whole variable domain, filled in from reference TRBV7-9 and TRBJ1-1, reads DTGVSQNPRHKITKRGQNVTFRCDPISEHNRLYWYRQTLGQGPEFLTYFQNEAQLEKSRLLSDRFSAERPKGSFSTLEIQRTEQGDSAMYLCASSLVEGEAFFGQGTRLTVV.

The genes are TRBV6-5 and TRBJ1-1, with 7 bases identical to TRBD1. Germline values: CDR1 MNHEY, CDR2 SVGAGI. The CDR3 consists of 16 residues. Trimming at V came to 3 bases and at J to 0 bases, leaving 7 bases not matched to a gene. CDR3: CASSYEVQGVNTEAFF. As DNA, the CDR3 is TGTGCCAGCAGTTATGAGGTGCAGGGGGTGAACACTGAAGCTTTCTTT.